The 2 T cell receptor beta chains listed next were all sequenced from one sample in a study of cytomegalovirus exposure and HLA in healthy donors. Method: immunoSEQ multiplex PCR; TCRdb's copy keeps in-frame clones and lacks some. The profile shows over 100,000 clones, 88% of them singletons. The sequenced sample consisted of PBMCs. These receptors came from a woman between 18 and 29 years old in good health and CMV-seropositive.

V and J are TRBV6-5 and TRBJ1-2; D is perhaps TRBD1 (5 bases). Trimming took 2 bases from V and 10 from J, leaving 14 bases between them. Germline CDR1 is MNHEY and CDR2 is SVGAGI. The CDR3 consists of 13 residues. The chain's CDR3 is CASSYAAGFSYTF. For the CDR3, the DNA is TGTGCCAGCAGTTACGCGGCAGGGTTTTCCTACACCTTC.

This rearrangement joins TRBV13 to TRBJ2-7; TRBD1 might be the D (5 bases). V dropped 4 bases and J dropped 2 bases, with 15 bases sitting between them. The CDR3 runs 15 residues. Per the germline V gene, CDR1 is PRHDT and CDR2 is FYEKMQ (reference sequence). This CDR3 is CASSWLTETPYEQYF. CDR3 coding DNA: TGTGCCAGCAGCTGGCTGACAGAAACTCCCTACGAGCAGTACTTC.